What follows describes a single T cell receptor beta chain. What it recognizes is unknown. The sample originates from a study of somatic mutations in cytotoxic T cells in rheumatoid arthritis. Study results and caveats: Researchers did not know the antigen targets of the expanded CD8+ clones.

Assay used: immunoSEQ multiplex PCR; TCRdb lists only in-frame clones, some missing. Of under 30,000 clones listed, nearly 75% are singletons. CDR1 SGDLS and CDR2 YYNGEE come from the germline V gene. CDR3 length: 15 amino acids. The V segment lost 3 bases and the J segment 5 bases; nucleotides outside the gene matches: 7. The rearrangement joins TRBV9 to TRBJ2-1, with 8 bases fitting TRBD2. This receptor was identified in a woman in her late teens or twenties in good health. What was sequenced was CD8+ T cells sorted from blood. CDR3 DNA: TGTGCCAGCAGCGCCTTCCGGACTAGCCACAATGAGCAGTTCTTC. As protein: CASSAFRTSHNEQFF.